These T cell receptor beta chains were read from a single sample in a study of regulatory T cells in long-lasting Graves disease. TCRdb re-analysed the multiplex PCR reads in MiXCR, keeping a single row per CDR3 protein. The table has some 330,000 distinct CDR3 sequences, about 23% seen once; the top ten hold 25% to 30%. Here the sequenced sample was peripheral blood mononuclear cells (PBMCs), taken when the disease was refractory, from a patient treated with antithyroid drugs. The source of these receptors is a woman in her thirties or forties with Graves disease. The CDR3 runs from the conserved cysteine through the conserved F or W. The order of the fields is V gene, J gene, D gene, clone size, CDR3 DNA, CDR3 protein. The D gene is left open where the match is weak. Clone sizes are given selectively: once, few, many, or a class where the clone is expanded.

TRBV6-1	TRBJ2-5	.	many	TGTGCCAGCAGAAGCAGGGAGACCCAGTACTTC	CASRSRETQYF
TRBV19	TRBJ1-5	.	.	TGTGCCAGTAGTATAGATCCGGCCGTTATCATTAGCAATCAGCCCCAGCATTTT	CASSIDPAVIISNQPQHF
TRBV28	TRBJ1-1	.	many	TGTGCCAGCAGTTTTCCAGACAGCTTGAACACTGAAGCTTTCTTT	CASSFPDSLNTEAFF
TRBV28	TRBJ2-2	TRBD2	many	TGTGCCAGCAGTTTACTAGCGGGGAACACCGGGGAGCTGTTTTTT	CASSLLAGNTGELFF
TRBV20-1	TRBJ2-7	.	.	TGCAGTGCTAGAGATACCTACGAGCAGTACTTC	CSARDTYEQYF
TRBV11-2	TRBJ1-5	.	many	TGTGCCAGCAGCTTTTCCTTGGATCAGCCCCAGCATTTT	CASSFSLDQPQHF
TRBV7-8	TRBJ2-7	.	.	TGTGCCAGCAGCTTGCTCAGATCCTACGAGCAGTACTTC	CASSLLRSYEQYF
TRBV9	TRBJ1-4	.	many	TGTGCCAGCAGCGTAAGTGGGGCCTCTAATGAAAAACTGTTTTTT	CASSVSGASNEKLFF
TRBV20-1	TRBJ1-5	.	.	TGCAGTGCTACCATTCATGGGGGTCGAGATCAGCCCCAGCATTTT	CSATIHGGRDQPQHF
TRBV20-1	TRBJ1-1	TRBD1	many	TGCAGTGCTAGTCCGGGACAGGGGAACACTGAAGCTTTCTTT	CSASPGQGNTEAFF
TRBV6-6	TRBJ1-5	.	few	TGTGCCAGCAGTTACGAACCCGATCAGCCCCAGCATTTT	CASSYEPDQPQHF
TRBV12-3/TRBV12-4	TRBJ2-7	.	many	TGTGCCAGCCGATTAGCGAACTCCTACGAGCAGTACTTC	CASRLANSYEQYF
TRBV6-1	TRBJ2-7	TRBD2	few	TGTGCCAGCAGGACCCTAAAGAGCGGGAGGGCCAGGGAGCAGTACTTC	CASRTLKSGRAREQYF
TRBV28	TRBJ2-7	.	many	TGTGCCAGCAGTTTGTCCAGTCCCTACGAGCAGTACTTC	CASSLSSPYEQYF
TRBV6-1	TRBJ2-5	.	many	TGTGCCAGCAGTCACAACGACGAACAAGAGACCCAGTACTTC	CASSHNDEQETQYF
TRBV7-2	TRBJ1-2	.	many	TGTGCCAGCAGCCCCCCGGACTCATATAACTATGGCTACACCTTC	CASSPPDSYNYGYTF
TRBV12-3/TRBV12-4	TRBJ2-2	.	.	TGTGCCGGCAGTCGGACCGACAAGACCGGGGAGCTGTTTTTT	CAGSRTDKTGELFF
TRBV5-1	TRBJ1-1	.	few	TGCGCCAGCAGCTCGATAATCGGGAGGATCGAAGCTTTCTTT	CASSSIIGRIEAFF
TRBV18	TRBJ1-5	.	.	TGTGCCAGCTCACCAAACTCAAATCAGCCCCAGCATTTT	CASSPNSNQPQHF
TRBV20-1	TRBJ2-7	.	few	TGCAGTGCTAGAGACCCCAGGTCAGCGGTCTCCTACGAGCAGTACTTC	CSARDPRSAVSYEQYF
TRBV28	TRBJ1-1	.	many	TGTGCCAGCAGCACACTCATGAACACTGAAGCTTTCTTT	CASSTLMNTEAFF
TRBV5-1	TRBJ2-7	.	few	TGCGCCAGCAGCGGACTGGGGATCAGAACAGCCACCTTGGCCAACGAGCAGTACTTC	CASSGLGIRTATLANEQYF
TRBV10-3	TRBJ1-5	.	many	TGTGCCATCAGTGACAGCCACAATCAGCCCCAGCATTTT	CAISDSHNQPQHF
TRBV6-2/TRBV6-3	TRBJ1-5	.	many	TGTGCCGGGAGGAAGGGTAATCAGCCCCAGCATTTT	CAGRKGNQPQHF
TRBV29-1	TRBJ2-1	.	.	TGCAGCGTTGAAGAATCCGTAGGGAATGAGCAGTTCTTC	CSVEESVGNEQFF
TRBV28	TRBJ2-5	TRBD1	many	TGTGCCAGCAGTTTTGGGGACAGCCAAGAGACCCAGTACTTC	CASSFGDSQETQYF
TRBV10-2	TRBJ2-7	.	once	TGCGCCAGCAGTCATTCACAGGCCTACGAGCAGTACTTC	CASSHSQAYEQYF
TRBV28	TRBJ1-3	TRBD1	many	TGTGCCAGCAGTTTTCCCGGACAGGGGTTTTCGGGAAACACCATATATTTT	CASSFPGQGFSGNTIYF
TRBV27	TRBJ2-7	.	few	TGTGCCAGCAGCCCTATTCGGGACGACATCTTCTACGAGCAGTACTTC	CASSPIRDDIFYEQYF
TRBV5-1	TRBJ1-5	.	few	TGCGCCAGCAGCTTGGAGGCCGGCAATCAGCCCCAGCATTTT	CASSLEAGNQPQHF
TRBV5-6	TRBJ1-1	TRBD1	.	TGTGCCAGCAGCTTGCTATTTGGGACAGTAGGGGCTGAAGCTTTCTTT	CASSLLFGTVGAEAFF
TRBV2	TRBJ1-1	.	many	TGTGCCAGCAGCCTGAAGAACACTGAAGCTTTCTTT	CASSLKNTEAFF
TRBV30	TRBJ2-2	TRBD2	.	TGTGCCTGGAGTGGGACACTAGCGGGAGGAACCGGGGAGCTGTTTTTT	CAWSGTLAGGTGELFF
TRBV29-1	TRBJ2-7	.	.	TGCAGCGTTGAGTTATCTAGATGTGTAGGCGGCGAGCAGTACTTC	CSVELSRCVGGEQYF
TRBV12-3/TRBV12-4	TRBJ2-3	TRBD2	few	TGTGCCAGCGGGGGTTCCCCATTAGCGGGAGGGCCGATCACAGATACGCAGTATTTT	CASGGSPLAGGPITDTQYF
TRBV11-2	TRBJ2-1	.	.	TGTGCCAGCAGCTTACATGAAGGTGGGCTCTACAATGGGCAGTTCTTC	CASSLHEGGLYNGQFF
TRBV24-1	TRBJ2-5	TRBD1	.	TGTGCCACCAGTGATTTCGCAGGGGGCGGAGAGACCCAGTACTTC	CATSDFAGGGETQYF
TRBV7-9	TRBJ1-2	.	few	TGTGCCAGCAGCTTAGCGACCCTTGCCCCAACCGGTGGCTACACCTTC	CASSLATLAPTGGYTF
TRBV7-6	TRBJ1-3	.	few	TGTGCCAGCAGCTTGCCAGGCTCTGGAAACACCATATATTTT	CASSLPGSGNTIYF
TRBV20-1	TRBJ2-5	TRBD1	many	TGCAGTGCTAGAATCACGACAGGGCAAGAGACCCAGTACTTC	CSARITTGQETQYF
TRBV30	TRBJ1-5	.	few	TGTGCCTGGAACCGGGACAGCAATCAGCCCCAGCATTTT	CAWNRDSNQPQHF